Presented here are 28 T cell receptor beta chains from one specimen sequenced in a study of CD8 T cells in Susac syndrome. RNA, at about 0.5 to 1 ug, was reverse transcribed with random hexamers. TCRdb reprocessed the immunoSEQ multiplex PCR reads with MiXCR, giving one entry per CDR3 protein. Counted here are about 210,000 distinct CDR3 sequences, about 96% occurring once; the ten biggest clones make up around 0.099%. Sequenced sample: CD4+ T cells from PBMCs. These receptors all stem from a human donor with multiple sclerosis.

V is TRBV20-1 and J is TRBJ2-5; 8 bases align to TRBD2. Germline-derived CDR1 and CDR2 are DFQATT and SNEGSKA (reference sequence). The V and J ends lost 2 bases and 0 bases, in that order; junction bases with no gene match: 14. This CDR3 contains 18 residues. The chain's CDR3 is CSARHYLAGLRNQETQYF. The CDR3 DNA reads as TGCAGTGCTAGACACTATCTAGCGGGTCTACGGAACCAAGAGACCCAGTACTTC.

The chain couples TRBV7-9 to TRBJ1-1; D is possibly TRBD1 (6 bases). In germline, CDR1 is SEHNR, CDR2 FQNEAQ (reference sequence). V was trimmed by 2 bases and J by 1 base, leaving 11 bases between them. There are 15 residues in the CDR3. The CDR3 sequence: CASSLLGGGNTEAFF. Here the CDR3 DNA reads TGTGCCAGCAGCTTATTAGGGGGAGGGAACACTGAAGCTTTCTTT.

The chain links TRBV2 to TRBJ2-1; D uncertain. There are 14 residues in the CDR3. The germline gives CDR1 SNHLY, CDR2 FYNNEI. V was clipped by 9 bases and J by 5 bases, with 17 bases between them. CDR3 DNA: TGTGCCAGTGTCCTAGAGTTTTTGAACAATGAGCAGTTCTTC. Amino acids: CASVLEFLNNEQFF.

The rearrangement joins TRBV12-3 or TRBV12-4 to TRBJ2-5; D not certain. The CDR3 sequence is 14 residues long. V lost 4 bases, J lost 1 base, and 10 bases lay in between. The CDR3 region has the DNA TGTGCCAGCAGTTCCCTGGGCGGCCAAGAGACCCAGTACTTC. Translating gives CASSSLGGQETQYF.

The chain recombines TRBV3-1 with TRBJ2-5; D may be TRBD1 (5 bases). The CDR3 spans 15 residues. The V gene lost 6 bases and the J gene lost 5 bases, with 19 bases spanning the gap. Germline CDR1 reads LGHDT; CDR2 reads YNNKEL (reference sequence). CDR3 bases: TGTGCCAGCAGGGGATTACAGGTTCATGGCGAGACCCAGTACTTC. Protein: CASRGLQVHGETQYF.

The chain links TRBV29-1 to TRBJ2-1; D is perhaps TRBD2 (6 bases). The germline V and J ends were trimmed by 4 bases and 10 bases, with 8 bases remaining between them. The germline V gene encodes CDR1 SQVTM and CDR2 ANQGSEA. This CDR3 has 10 residues. The CDR3 protein is CSVVGREQFF. CDR3 DNA: TGCAGCGTTGTGGGGAGGGAGCAGTTCTTC.

V and J are TRBV29-1 and TRBJ1-2, with D maybe TRBD1 (5 bases). Germline V lookup: CDR1 SQVTM, CDR2 ANQGSEA. The V gene lost 3 bases and the J gene lost 8 bases, with 16 bases spanning the gap. This CDR3 is 13 amino acids long. CDR3 DNA sequence: TGCAGCGTTGACCAGGGAACGATCGTGGGCTACACCTTC. Translated, it gives CSVDQGTIVGYTF. Filled out from reference TRBV29-1 and TRBJ1-2, the complete variable domain reads SAVISQKPSRDICQRGTSLTIQCQVDSQVTMMFWYRQQPGQSLTLIATANQGSEATYESGFVIDKFPISRPNLTFSTLTVSNMSPEDSSIYLCSVDQGTIVGYTFGSGTRLTVV.

The V and J genes are TRBV15 and TRBJ2-7; D perhaps matches TRBD2 (6 bases). The CDR3 totals 12 residues. Deletions cut 7 bases from V and 3 bases from J, with 10 bases between. Looked up from germline, CDR1 is LNHNV and CDR2 is YYDKDF (reference sequence). CDR3 loop: CATNGRIYEQYF. The CDR3 DNA follows: TGTGCCACCAACGGGAGAATCTACGAGCAGTACTTC.

On this clonotype itself: The junction shows a germline mismatch at one end, possibly a read error. The chain carries TRBV6-6 and TRBJ2-3; D ambiguous. This CDR3 spans 12 amino acids. Germline CDR1 MNHNY, CDR2 SVGAGI (reference sequence). Here the CDR3 DNA reads TGTACCAGCAGCCCCCCGGCCGATACGCAGTATTTT. Translation: CTSSPPADTQYF.

This clonotype appeared once. The chain carries TRBV5-1 and TRBJ2-3; 10 bases are a match to TRBD2. Germline CDR1 and CDR2: SGHRS and YFSETQ. V shed 3 bases and J 0 bases; nucleotides not matched to a gene: 7. This CDR3 region has 17 residues. CDR3 amino acids: CASSWGWGLASTDTQYF. The DNA for the CDR3 is TGCGCCAGCAGCTGGGGGTGGGGACTAGCGAGCACAGATACGCAGTATTTT.

The V gene is TRBV7-9, the J gene TRBJ1-1; no firm D call. The V and J ends lost 5 bases and 1 base respectively, with 14 bases between them. The germline CDR1 and CDR2 sequences are SEHNR and FQNEAQ (reference sequence). The CDR3 is made up of 15 amino acids. The CDR3 DNA reads as TGTGCCAGCAGCCCCCTCCGTTTAGGGAACACTGAAGCTTTCTTT. It translates to CASSPLRLGNTEAFF.

As DNA, the CDR3 is TGTGCCAGCAGTTCCAGGTCGGGTAATTCACCCCTCCACTTT. This sequence encodes CASSSRSGNSPLHF. V is TRBV6-5 and J is TRBJ1-6, with unresolved D. The germline CDR1 and CDR2 sequences are MNHEY and SVGAGI. The CDR3 sequence is 14 residues long. Trimming left V 4 bases short and J 6 bases short, with 10 bases between.

V gene TRBV12-3 or TRBV12-4 combines with J gene TRBJ2-5; 10 bases map to TRBD2. This CDR3 is 15 amino acids long. The trim removed 3 bases at V and 1 base at J, leaving 2 bases unmatched. The CDR3: CASSFSGGGQETQYF. The CDR3 DNA reads TGTGCCAGCAGTTTCAGCGGGGGGGGCCAAGAGACCCAGTACTTC.

The chain joins TRBV27 to TRBJ1-5, with D possibly TRBD1 on 5 matching bases. CDR1 is MNHEY and CDR2 is SMNVEV in the germline V gene (reference sequence). The CDR3 has 16 residues. The V end was cut by 6 bases, the J end by 0 bases, with 15 bases between. The CDR3 reads CASSPKSGNSNQPQHF. DNA of the CDR3: TGTGCCAGCAGCCCCAAGTCAGGGAATAGCAATCAGCCCCAGCATTTT.

The V and J genes are TRBV30 and TRBJ1-2, with 8 bases identical to TRBD1. After removal of 0 bases from V and 2 bases from J, the junction contained 11 bases not matched to a gene. The CDR3 length is 17 residues. Germline CDR1 reads GTSNPN; CDR2 reads SVGIG (reference sequence). The CDR3 coding sequence is TGTGCCTGGAGTGTACCACGAATTGACAGGGGCAACTATGGCTACACCTTC. As protein: CAWSVPRIDRGNYGYTF.

The chain is built from TRBV3-1 and TRBJ2-3, with D unresolved. CDR1 and CDR2 from the germline V gene are LGHDT and YNNKEL (reference sequence). V was clipped by 1 base and J by 6 bases, with 14 bases between them. This CDR3 comprises 15 residues. Here the CDR3 DNA reads TGTGCCAGCAGCCAAGTAGTCGGGTTTGCGGATACGCAGTATTTT. This codes for CASSQVVGFADTQYF.

The chain joins TRBV4-1 to TRBJ2-3; D is unclear. CDR1 and CDR2 (germline): MGHRA, YSYEKL. The CDR3 extends over 12 amino acids. Between the trimmed V and J ends, which lost 1 base and 5 bases, there was a span of 4 bases. CDR3 protein: CASSQVKDTQYF. The CDR3, as DNA: TGCGCCAGCAGCCAAGTAAAAGATACGCAGTATTTT.

The chain combines TRBV27 with TRBJ1-2; 7 nucleotides match TRBD1. V shed 2 bases and J 2 bases; nucleotides not matched to a gene: 11. Germline CDR1 is MNHEY and CDR2 is SMNVEV (reference sequence). The CDR3 contains 17 residues. The CDR3 DNA follows: TGTGCCAGCAGTTTAGGGGTAGGGGGCATAAGCAACTATGGCTACACCTTC. Amino acids: CASSLGVGGISNYGYTF.

This clonotype came up once. V usage is TRBV30 and J usage is TRBJ1-5; maybe TRBD1 (5 bases). Trimming took off 3 bases at V and 3 bases at J, with 12 bases between the two ends. Germline V lookup: CDR1 GTSNPN, CDR2 SVGIG (reference sequence). The CDR3 spans 14 residues. The CDR3 spells CAWSNQGLNQPQHF. DNA of the CDR3: TGTGCCTGGAGCAATCAGGGACTCAATCAGCCCCAGCATTTT.

This chain connects TRBV20-1 to TRBJ2-7; D is perhaps TRBD2 (5 bases). CDR3 size: 12 residues. Germline V gene sequence: CDR1 DFQATT, CDR2 SNEGSKA (reference sequence). V was pared by 6 bases and J by 5 bases, with 14 bases between. CDR3 residues: CSAQQAGDEQYF. The CDR3 region has the DNA TGCAGTGCCCAGCAGGCCGGGGACGAGCAGTACTTC.

V gene TRBV20-1 combines with J gene TRBJ2-7, with a tentative D call TRBD2 (6 bases). There are 15 residues in the CDR3. Trimming stripped 5 bases from V and 0 bases from J, with 17 bases between. Germline values: CDR1 DFQATT, CDR2 SNEGSKA (reference sequence). The chain's CDR3 is CSAGPGGRTSYEQYF. The CDR3 DNA reads TGCAGTGCTGGGCCAGGTGGGAGGACCTCCTACGAGCAGTACTTC.

This clonotype has a single count. The chain carries TRBV27 and TRBJ2-5; 11 bases line up with TRBD2. With V trimmed by 5 bases and J by 1 base, 6 bases remained unmatched. The CDR3 totals 16 residues. Germline values: CDR1 MNHEY, CDR2 SMNVEV (reference sequence). For the CDR3, the DNA is TGTGCCAGCAGTAACCCGACTAGCGGGACCCAAGAGACCCAGTACTTC. This translates into CASSNPTSGTQETQYF.

The rearrangement joins TRBV5-4 to TRBJ2-3; 7 bases are a match to TRBD1. Trimming at V came to 3 bases and at J to 1 base, leaving 2 bases not matched to a gene. The CDR3 consists of 14 residues. Germline loops: CDR1 SGHNT, CDR2 YYREEE (reference sequence). In DNA form, the CDR3 reads TGTGCCAGCAGCTGGGACAGCGGCACAGATACGCAGTATTTT. Amino acid sequence: CASSWDSGTDTQYF.

DNA for the CDR3: TGTGCCAGCAGCTCAGCCCCGGGACAGAGCAACACTGAAGCTTTCTTT. Residues: CASSSAPGQSNTEAFF. This sequence joins TRBV5-4 and TRBJ1-1, with TRBD1 identical over 7 bases. Germline V gene sequence: CDR1 SGHNT, CDR2 YYREEE (reference sequence). There are 16 residues in the CDR3. V lost 3 bases, J lost 2 bases, and 10 bases stayed unmatched.

The chain has TRBV5-1 and TRBJ2-5; the match to TRBD2 covers 8 bases. CDR1 and CDR2 from the germline V gene are SGHRS and YFSETQ. The CDR3 is 16 residues long. The ends lost 3 bases at V and 3 bases at J; junction bases unmatched: 10. The CDR3 DNA is TGCGCCAGCAGCTCGGGCGGTTTGCGGGAGGAAGAGACCCAGTACTTC. It specifies CASSSGGLREEETQYF.

This chain joins TRBV7-2 and TRBJ2-6; D might be TRBD1 or TRBD2, each matching 6 bases. From germline, CDR1 is SGHTA and CDR2 FQGNSA. V was pared by 3 bases and J by 0 bases, with 12 bases between. CDR3 length: 17 amino acids. The CDR3 DNA sequence: TGTGCCAGCAGCTTCCGGGGGCAAGGCTCTGGGGCCAACGTCCTGACTTTC. Protein sequence: CASSFRGQGSGANVLTF.

This chain uses TRBV20-1 with TRBJ2-2, with TRBD2 as a possible D gene (6 bases). V gave up 5 bases and J gave up 6 bases, with 16 bases separating them. CDR3 length: 14 residues. The germline gives CDR1 DFQATT, CDR2 SNEGSKA (reference sequence). CDR3 protein: CSAPSTSSPGELFF. Here the CDR3 DNA reads TGCAGTGCTCCTTCCACTAGCTCACCCGGGGAGCTGTTTTTT.

The CDR3 DNA sequence: TGTGCCAGCAGTGTATGGGGAACCGGGGAGCTGTTTTTT. Translation gives CASSVWGTGELFF. The V call is TRBV2, the J call TRBJ2-2; D remains ambiguous. Trimming shortened V by 4 bases and J by 5 bases, and 8 bases separated the two germline ends. Germline V gene data show CDR1 as SNHLY and CDR2 as FYNNEI. CDR3 length: 13 amino acids.